This T cell receptor beta chain was captured in a study of T cell responses to AZD1222 COVID-19 vaccine. This CDR3 is built from 14 residues. Germline V lookup: CDR1 SNHLY, CDR2 FYNNEI. The V gene lost 8 bases and the J gene lost 0 bases, with 11 bases spanning the gap. Produced via immunoSEQ multiplex PCR; TCRdb's table is partial and in-frame only. The sample includes 150,000 to 200,000 clones, about nine tenths of them seen just once. This chain joins TRBV2 and TRBJ1-5, with D maybe TRBD1 (5 bases). The sequences come from peripheral blood, collected on day 0 of AZD1222 vaccination. The clonotype originates from an adult in good health. CDR3 amino acids: CASGTEYSNQPQHF. The DNA for the CDR3 is TGTGCCAGCGGGACGGAATATAGCAATCAGCCCCAGCATTTT. Complete variable domain (other parts from reference TRBV2 and TRBJ1-5): EPEVTQTPSHQVTQMGQEVILRCVPISNHLYFYWYRQILGQKVEFLVSFYNNEISEKSEIFDDQFSVERPDGSNFTLKIRSTKLEDSAMYFCASGTEYSNQPQHFGDGTRLSIL.